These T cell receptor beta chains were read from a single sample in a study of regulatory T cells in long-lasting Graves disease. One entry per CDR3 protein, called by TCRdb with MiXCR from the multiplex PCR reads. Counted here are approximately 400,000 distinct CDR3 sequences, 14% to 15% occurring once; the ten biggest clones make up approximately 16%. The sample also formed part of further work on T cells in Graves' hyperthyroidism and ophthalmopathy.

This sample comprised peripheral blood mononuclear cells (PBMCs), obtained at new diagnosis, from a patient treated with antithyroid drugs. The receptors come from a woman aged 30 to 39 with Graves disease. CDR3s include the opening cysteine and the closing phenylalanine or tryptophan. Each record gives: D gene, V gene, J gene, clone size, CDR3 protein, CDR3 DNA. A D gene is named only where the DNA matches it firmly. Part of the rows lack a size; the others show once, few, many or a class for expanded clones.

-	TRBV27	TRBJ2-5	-	CASSFAEVGQETQYF	TGTGCCAGCAGTTTCGCGGAAGTAGGCCAAGAGACCCAGTACTTC
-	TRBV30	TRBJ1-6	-	CAWAFRIGNSPLHF	TGTGCCTGGGCATTCCGGATCGGTAATTCACCCCTCCACTTT
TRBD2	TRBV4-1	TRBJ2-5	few	CASSHSRLAEETQYF	TGCGCCAGCAGCCACTCTAGACTAGCGGAAGAGACCCAGTACTTC
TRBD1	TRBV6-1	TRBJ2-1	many	CASSLGWTGPYNEQFF	TGTGCCAGCAGCCTCGGGTGGACAGGGCCGTACAATGAGCAGTTCTTC
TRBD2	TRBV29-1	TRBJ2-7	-	CSVEIVPGTSGPYEQYF	TGCAGCGTTGAAATTGTTCCGGGAACTAGCGGACCCTACGAGCAGTACTTC
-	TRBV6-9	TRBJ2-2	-	CASSYRSHTGELFF	TGTGCCAGCAGTTACAGGAGCCACACCGGGGAGCTGTTTTTT
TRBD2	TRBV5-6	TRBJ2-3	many	CASSAGTSGKTTDTQYF	TGTGCCAGCAGCGCAGGGACTAGCGGAAAAACCACAGATACGCAGTATTTT
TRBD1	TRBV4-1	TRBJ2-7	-	CASSQATGTVMDEQYF	TGCGCCAGCAGCCAAGCGACCGGGACAGTCATGGACGAGCAGTACTTC
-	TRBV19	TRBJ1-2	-	CASSWTVDYGYTF	TGTGCCAGTAGTTGGACAGTGGACTATGGCTACACCTTC
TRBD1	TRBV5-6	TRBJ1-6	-	CASSTGGASNSPLHF	TGTGCCAGCAGTACAGGGGGCGCGAGTAATTCACCCCTCCACTTT
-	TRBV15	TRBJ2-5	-	CATSSRGPDGIKTQYF	TGTGCCACCAGCTCCCGGGGGCCGGACGGCATAAAGACCCAGTACTTC
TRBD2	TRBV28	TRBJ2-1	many	CASSSPASGRAGGFF	TGTGCCAGCAGTTCCCCCGCTAGCGGGAGGGCCGGGGGGTTCTTC
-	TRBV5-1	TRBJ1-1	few	CASSYGPTNTEAFF	TGCGCCAGCAGCTACGGACCGACGAACACTGAAGCTTTCTTT
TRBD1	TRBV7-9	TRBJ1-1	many	CASSQGQLDTEAFF	TGTGCCAGCAGCCAGGGACAGCTGGACACTGAAGCTTTCTTT
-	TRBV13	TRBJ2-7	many	CASSLNPLSSYEQYF	TGTGCCAGCAGCTTAAACCCCCTAAGCTCCTACGAGCAGTACTTC
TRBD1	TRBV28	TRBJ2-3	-	CASSLPRQGPGTQYF	TGTGCCAGCAGTTTGCCTCGACAGGGGCCCGGTACGCAGTATTTT
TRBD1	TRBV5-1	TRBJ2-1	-	CASSLETGENEQFF	TGCGCCAGCAGCTTGGAAACAGGGGAGAATGAGCAGTTCTTC
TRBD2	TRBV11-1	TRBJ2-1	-	CASSLGKIGLADSYNEQFF	TGTGCCAGCAGCTTAGGAAAAATCGGACTAGCGGACTCTTACAATGAGCAGTTCTTC
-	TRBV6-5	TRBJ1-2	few	CASSYGREPNYGYTF	TGTGCCAGCAGTTACGGGAGGGAGCCTAACTATGGCTACACCTTC
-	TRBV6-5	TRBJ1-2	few	CASSYKPHGTANFYGYTF	TGTGCCAGCAGTTATAAGCCTCATGGGACTGCGAACTTCTATGGCTACACCTTC
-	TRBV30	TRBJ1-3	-	CAWSVGPNTIYF	TGTGCCTGGAGTGTCGGTCCAAACACCATATATTTT
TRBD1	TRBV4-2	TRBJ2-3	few	CATAGTGSTDTQYF	TGTGCCACCGCGGGGACAGGAAGCACAGATACGCAGTATTTT
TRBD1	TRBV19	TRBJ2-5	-	CASSKAGTGDETQYF	TGTGCCAGTAGTAAAGCCGGGACAGGGGACGAGACCCAGTACTTC
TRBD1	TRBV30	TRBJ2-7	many	CAWSPPTGDYEQYF	TGTGCCTGGAGTCCTCCGACAGGGGACTACGAGCAGTACTTC
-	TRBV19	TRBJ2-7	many	CASSNPGGTVGEQYF	TGTGCCAGTAGTAACCCTGGCGGGACCGTTGGCGAGCAGTACTTC
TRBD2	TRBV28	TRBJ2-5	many	CASSIIKIAGGFGQETQYF	TGTGCCAGCAGCATAATTAAAATAGCGGGAGGCTTTGGGCAAGAGACCCAGTACTTC
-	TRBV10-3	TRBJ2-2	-	CAISKDAPGELFF	TGTGCCATCAGTAAAGACGCCCCCGGGGAGCTGTTTTTT
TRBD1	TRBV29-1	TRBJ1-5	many	CSVGDRGRSNQPQHF	TGCAGCGTGGGGGACAGGGGACGTAGCAATCAGCCCCAGCATTTT
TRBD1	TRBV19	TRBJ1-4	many	CASAWGGQGTFRFGEKLFF	TGTGCCAGTGCCTGGGGGGGACAGGGGACCTTTCGGTTTGGTGAAAAACTGTTTTTT
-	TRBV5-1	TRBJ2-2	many	CASSLGQLNTGELFF	TGCGCCAGCAGCTTGGGGCAGCTGAACACCGGGGAGCTGTTTTTT
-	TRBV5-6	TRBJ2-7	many	CASSFDNYEQYF	TGTGCCAGCAGCTTTGACAACTACGAGCAGTACTTC
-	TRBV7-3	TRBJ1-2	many	CASSLRDNYGYTF	TGTGCCAGCAGCCTAAGGGACAACTATGGCTACACCTTC
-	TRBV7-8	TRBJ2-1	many	CASSPPSSRAASYNEQFF	TGTGCCAGCAGCCCTCCCAGCAGCCGGGCGGCATCCTACAATGAGCAGTTCTTC
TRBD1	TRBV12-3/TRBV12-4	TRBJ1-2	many	CASSRTRQGNYGYTF	TGTGCCAGCAGTCGGACAAGACAGGGGAACTATGGCTACACCTTC
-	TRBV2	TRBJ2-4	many	CASSENIQYF	TGTGCCAGCAGTGAAAACATTCAGTACTTC
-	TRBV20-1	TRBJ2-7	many	CSARVPGPYEQYF	TGCAGTGCTAGAGTCCCTGGTCCCTACGAGCAGTACTTC
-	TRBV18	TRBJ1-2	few	CASSADYRDSRYGYTF	TGTGCCAGCTCAGCGGATTACCGGGACTCTCGCTATGGCTACACCTTC
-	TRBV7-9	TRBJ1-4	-	CASSPPRQARREKLFF	TGTGCCAGCAGTCCACCGAGACAGGCGCGGCGTGAAAAACTGTTTTTT
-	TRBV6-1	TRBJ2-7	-	CASRREGPGVEQYF	TGTGCCAGCAGGAGAGAGGGACCGGGGGTCGAGCAGTACTTC
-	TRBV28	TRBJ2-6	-	CASGRRGTGANVLTF	TGTGCCAGCGGGAGGAGAGGGACTGGGGCCAACGTCCTGACTTTC
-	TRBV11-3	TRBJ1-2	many	CASSSGVSFYGYTF	TGTGCCAGCAGCTCTGGGGTTTCCTTCTATGGCTACACCTTC
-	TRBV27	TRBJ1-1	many	CASSPRGGWVNTEAFF	TGTGCCAGCAGCCCCCGGGGGGGGTGGGTGAACACTGAAGCTTTCTTT
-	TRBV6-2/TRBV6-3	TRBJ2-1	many	CASRADSSYNEQFF	TGTGCCAGCAGGGCGGACAGCTCCTACAATGAGCAGTTCTTC
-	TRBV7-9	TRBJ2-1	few	CASSTRVGYNEQFF	TGTGCCAGCAGCACCAGGGTCGGGTACAATGAGCAGTTCTTC
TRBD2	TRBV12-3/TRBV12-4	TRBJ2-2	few	CASSLLAGGTGGLFF	TGTGCCAGCAGTTTACTAGCGGGAGGCACCGGGGGGCTGTTTTTT
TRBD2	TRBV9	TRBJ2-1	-	CASSGAGNSYNEQFF	TGTGCCAGCAGCGGAGCGGGAAACTCCTACAATGAGCAGTTCTTC